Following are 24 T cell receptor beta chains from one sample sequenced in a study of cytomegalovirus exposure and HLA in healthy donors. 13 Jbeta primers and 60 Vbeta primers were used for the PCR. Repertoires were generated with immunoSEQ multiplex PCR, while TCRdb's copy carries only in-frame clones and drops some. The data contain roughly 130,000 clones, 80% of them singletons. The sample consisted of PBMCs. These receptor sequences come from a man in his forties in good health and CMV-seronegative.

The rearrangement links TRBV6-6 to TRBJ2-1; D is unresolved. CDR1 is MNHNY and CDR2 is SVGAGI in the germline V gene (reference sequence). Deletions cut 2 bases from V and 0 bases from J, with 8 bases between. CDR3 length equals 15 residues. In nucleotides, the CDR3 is TGTGCCAGCAGTTACGCACGGAGCTCCTACAATGAGCAGTTCTTC. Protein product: CASSYARSSYNEQFF.

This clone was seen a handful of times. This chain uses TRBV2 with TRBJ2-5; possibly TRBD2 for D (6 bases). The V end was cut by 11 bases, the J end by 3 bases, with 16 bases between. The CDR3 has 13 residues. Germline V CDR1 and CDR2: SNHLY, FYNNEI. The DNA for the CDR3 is TGTGCCGGCAAGGAGGGTCGTAAAGAGACCCAGTACTTC. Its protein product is CAGKEGRKETQYF.

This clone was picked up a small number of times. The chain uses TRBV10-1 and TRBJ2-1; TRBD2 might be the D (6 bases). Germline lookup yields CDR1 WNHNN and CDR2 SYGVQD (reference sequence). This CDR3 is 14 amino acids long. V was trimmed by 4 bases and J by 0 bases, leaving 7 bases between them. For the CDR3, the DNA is TGCGCCAGCAGTGCGGACTACTCCTACAATGAGCAGTTCTTC. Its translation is CASSADYSYNEQFF.

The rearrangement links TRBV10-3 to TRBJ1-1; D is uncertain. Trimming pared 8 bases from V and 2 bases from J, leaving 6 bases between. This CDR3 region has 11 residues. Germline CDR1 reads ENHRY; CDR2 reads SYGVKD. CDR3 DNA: TGTGCCATCCGGGATAACACTGAAGCTTTCTTT. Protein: CAIRDNTEAFF.

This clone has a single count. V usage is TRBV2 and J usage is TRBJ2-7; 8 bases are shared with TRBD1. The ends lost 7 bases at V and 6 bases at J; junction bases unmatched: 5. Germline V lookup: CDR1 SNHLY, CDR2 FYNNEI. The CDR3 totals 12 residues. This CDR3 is CASTARGPEQYF. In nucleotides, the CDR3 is TGTGCCAGCACGGCCAGGGGGCCCGAGCAGTACTTC.

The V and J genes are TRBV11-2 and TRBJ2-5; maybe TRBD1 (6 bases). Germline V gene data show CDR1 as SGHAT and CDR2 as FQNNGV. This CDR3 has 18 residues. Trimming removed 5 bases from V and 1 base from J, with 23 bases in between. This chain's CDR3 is CASSDGQPVGVFQETQYF. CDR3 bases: TGTGCCAGCAGCGACGGACAGCCGGTTGGTGTATTCCAAGAGACCCAGTACTTC.

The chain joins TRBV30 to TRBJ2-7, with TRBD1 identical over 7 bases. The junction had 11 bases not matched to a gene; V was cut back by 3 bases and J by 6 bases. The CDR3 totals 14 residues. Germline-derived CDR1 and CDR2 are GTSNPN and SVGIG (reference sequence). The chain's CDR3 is CAWSPGQRPSEQYF. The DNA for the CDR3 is TGTGCCTGGAGCCCGGGACAGCGACCCTCCGAGCAGTACTTC.

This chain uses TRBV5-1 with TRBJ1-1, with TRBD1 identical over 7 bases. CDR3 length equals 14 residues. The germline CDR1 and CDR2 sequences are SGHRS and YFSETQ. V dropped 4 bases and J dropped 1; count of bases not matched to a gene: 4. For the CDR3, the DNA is TGCGCCAGCAGCCTACAGGGGAGGAACACTGAAGCTTTCTTT. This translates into CASSLQGRNTEAFF.

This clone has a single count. The CDR3 loop reads CASSLTSGAFPDTQYF. The DNA for the CDR3 is TGTGCCAGCAGTCTAACTAGCGGCGCCTTCCCAGATACGCAGTATTTT. The chain has TRBV27 and TRBJ2-3; 8 nucleotides agree with TRBD2. Germline loops: CDR1 MNHEY, CDR2 SMNVEV (reference sequence). Trimming took 5 bases from V and 4 from J; bases not matched to a gene: 11. There are 16 residues in the CDR3.

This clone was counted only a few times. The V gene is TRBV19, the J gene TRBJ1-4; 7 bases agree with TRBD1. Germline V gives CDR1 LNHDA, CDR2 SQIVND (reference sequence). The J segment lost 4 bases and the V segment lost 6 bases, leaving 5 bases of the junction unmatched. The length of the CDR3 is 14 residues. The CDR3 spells CASRTGMGNEKLFF. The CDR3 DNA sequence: TGTGCCAGTAGGACAGGGATGGGTAATGAAAAACTGTTTTTT.

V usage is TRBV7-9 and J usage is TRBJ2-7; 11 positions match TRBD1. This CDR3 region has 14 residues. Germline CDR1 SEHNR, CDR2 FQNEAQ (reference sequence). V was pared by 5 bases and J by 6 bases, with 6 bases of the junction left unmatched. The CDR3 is CASSPGTGGSEQYF. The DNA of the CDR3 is TGTGCCAGCAGCCCCGGGACAGGGGGAAGCGAGCAGTACTTC.

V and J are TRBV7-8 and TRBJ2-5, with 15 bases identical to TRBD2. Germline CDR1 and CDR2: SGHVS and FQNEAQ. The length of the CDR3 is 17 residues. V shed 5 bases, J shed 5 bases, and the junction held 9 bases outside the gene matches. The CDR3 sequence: CASSRRTSGRAGETQYF. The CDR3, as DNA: TGTGCCAGCAGCCGTCGGACTAGCGGGAGGGCGGGGGAGACCCAGTACTTC.

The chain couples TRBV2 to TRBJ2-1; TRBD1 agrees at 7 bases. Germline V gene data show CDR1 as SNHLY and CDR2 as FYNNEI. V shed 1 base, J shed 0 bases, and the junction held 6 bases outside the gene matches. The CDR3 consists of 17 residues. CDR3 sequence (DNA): TGTGCCAGCAGTGAAGAGGGGACAGTAAGCTCCTACAATGAGCAGTTCTTC. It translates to CASSEEGTVSSYNEQFF.

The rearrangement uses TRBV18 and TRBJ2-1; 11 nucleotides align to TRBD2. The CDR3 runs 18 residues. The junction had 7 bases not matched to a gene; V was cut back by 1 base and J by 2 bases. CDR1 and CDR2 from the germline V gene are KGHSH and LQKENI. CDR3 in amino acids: CASSPRSGLAEAYNEQFF. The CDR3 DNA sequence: TGTGCCAGCTCACCACGTTCGGGACTAGCGGAGGCCTACAATGAGCAGTTCTTC. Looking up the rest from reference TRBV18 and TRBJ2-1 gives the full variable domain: NAGVMQNPRHLVRRRGQEARLRCSPMKGHSHVYWYRQLPEEGLKFMVYLQKENIIDESGMPKERFSAEFPKEGPSILRIQQVVRGDSAAYFCASSPRSGLAEAYNEQFFGPGTRLTVL.

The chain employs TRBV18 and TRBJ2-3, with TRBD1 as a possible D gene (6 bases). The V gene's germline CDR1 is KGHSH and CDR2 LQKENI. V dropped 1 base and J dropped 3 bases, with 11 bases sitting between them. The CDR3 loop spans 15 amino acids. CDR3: CASSPRGLGTDTQYF. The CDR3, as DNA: TGTGCCAGCTCACCACGGGGGCTAGGGACAGATACGCAGTATTTT. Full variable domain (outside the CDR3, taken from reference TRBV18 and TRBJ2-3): NAGVMQNPRHLVRRRGQEARLRCSPMKGHSHVYWYRQLPEEGLKFMVYLQKENIIDESGMPKERFSAEFPKEGPSILRIQQVVRGDSAAYFCASSPRGLGTDTQYFGPGTRLTVL.

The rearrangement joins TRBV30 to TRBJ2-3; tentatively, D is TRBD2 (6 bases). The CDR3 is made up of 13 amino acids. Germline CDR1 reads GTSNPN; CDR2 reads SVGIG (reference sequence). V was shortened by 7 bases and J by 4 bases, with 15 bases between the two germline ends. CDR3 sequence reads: CASKGGHPDTQYF. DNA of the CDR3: TGTGCCTCCAAGGGAGGCCATCCAGATACGCAGTATTTT. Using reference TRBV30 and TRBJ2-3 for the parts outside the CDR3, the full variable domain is SQTIHQWPATLVQPVGSPLSLECTVEGTSNPNLYWYRQAAGRGLQLLFYSVGIGQISSEVPQNLSASRPQDRQFILSSKKLLLSDSGFYLCASKGGHPDTQYFGPGTRLTVL.

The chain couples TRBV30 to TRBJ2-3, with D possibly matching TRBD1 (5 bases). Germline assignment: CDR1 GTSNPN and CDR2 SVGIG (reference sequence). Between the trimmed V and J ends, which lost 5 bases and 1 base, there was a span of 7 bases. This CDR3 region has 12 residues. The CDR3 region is CAWQTGTDTQYF. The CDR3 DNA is TGTGCCTGGCAGACAGGCACAGATACGCAGTATTTT.

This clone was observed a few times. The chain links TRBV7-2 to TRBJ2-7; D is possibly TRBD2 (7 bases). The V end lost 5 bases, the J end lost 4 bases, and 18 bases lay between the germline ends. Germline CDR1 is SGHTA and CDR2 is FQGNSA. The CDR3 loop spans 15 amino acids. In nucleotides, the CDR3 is TGTGCCAGCAGCCGAACAACCGGGGGGCAGTACGAGCAGTACTTC. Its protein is CASSRTTGGQYEQYF. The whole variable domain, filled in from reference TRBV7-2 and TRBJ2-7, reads GAGVSQSPSNKVTEKGKDVELRCDPISGHTALYWYRQSLGQGLEFLIYFQGNSAPDKSGLPSDRFSAERTGGSVSTLTIQRTQQEDSAVYLCASSRTTGGQYEQYFGPGTRLTVT.

CDR3 bases: TGTGCCAGCAGTTCTATGCCCCCCCCGGGGGGGTTCGCTCAGCCCCAGCATTTT. Translating gives CASSSMPPPGGFAQPQHF. The V call is TRBV28, the J call TRBJ1-5, with TRBD1 as a possible D gene (5 bases). Looked up from germline, CDR1 is MDHEN and CDR2 is SYDVKM. There are 18 residues in the CDR3. Between the trimmed V and J ends, which lost 4 bases and 6 bases, there was a span of 25 bases.

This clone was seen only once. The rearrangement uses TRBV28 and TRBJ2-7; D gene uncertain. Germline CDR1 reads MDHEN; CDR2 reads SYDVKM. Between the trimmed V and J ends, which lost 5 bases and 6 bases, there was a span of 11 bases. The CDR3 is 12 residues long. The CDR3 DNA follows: TGTGCCAGCAGTGCGGTCCGACCCGAGCAGTACTTC. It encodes CASSAVRPEQYF.

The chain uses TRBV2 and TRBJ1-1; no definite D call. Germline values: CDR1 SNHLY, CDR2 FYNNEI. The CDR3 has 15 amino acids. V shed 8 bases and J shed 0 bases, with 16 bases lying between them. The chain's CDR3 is CASGGMYNLNTEAFF. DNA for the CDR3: TGTGCCAGCGGAGGAATGTATAATCTGAACACTGAAGCTTTCTTT.

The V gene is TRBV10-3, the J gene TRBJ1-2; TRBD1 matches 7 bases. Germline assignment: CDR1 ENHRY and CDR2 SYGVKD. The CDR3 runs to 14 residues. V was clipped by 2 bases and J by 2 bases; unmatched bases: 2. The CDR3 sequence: CAISEPTGNYGYTF. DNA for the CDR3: TGTGCCATCAGTGAGCCGACAGGGAACTATGGCTACACCTTC.

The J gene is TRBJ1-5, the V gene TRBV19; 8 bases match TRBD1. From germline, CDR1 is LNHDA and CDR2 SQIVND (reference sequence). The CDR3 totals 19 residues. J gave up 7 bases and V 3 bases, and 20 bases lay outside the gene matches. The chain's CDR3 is CASSMGRQGSPLSGQPQHF. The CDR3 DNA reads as TGTGCCAGTAGTATGGGGCGACAGGGGTCTCCTTTATCGGGCCAGCCCCAGCATTTT.

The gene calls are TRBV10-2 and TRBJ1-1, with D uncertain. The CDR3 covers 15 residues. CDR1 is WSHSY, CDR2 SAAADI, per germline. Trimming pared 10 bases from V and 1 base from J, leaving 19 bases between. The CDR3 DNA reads TGCGCCACCTCAAACGTATTAACTTCGAACACTGAAGCTTTCTTT. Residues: CATSNVLTSNTEAFF.